The rows below give T cell receptor beta chains drawn from one sample of a study of shared clonotypes between healthy human individuals. The method was immunoSEQ multiplex PCR; TCRdb's version includes in-frame clones alone and lacks a portion of them. In the table there are roughly 2.2 million clones, just under 95% of which are singletons. Sequencing used naive CD4+ T cells from PBMCs. These receptors were collected from a man between 18 and 29 years old in good health. Some clones in this sample may be carry-over from other donors' samples. Both conserved end residues are part of each CDR3. Fields, in order: J gene, D gene, V gene, clone size, CDR3 protein, CDR3 DNA. A D gene is named only where the DNA matches it firmly. For some rows the clone size is stated as once, few or many, or as a class when expanded; others skip it.

TRBJ2-5	.	TRBV4-3	.	CASSQDGGNRAWGTQYF	TGCGCCAGCAGCCAAGATGGGGGAAACAGGGCCTGGGGCACCCAGTACTTC
TRBJ2-7	TRBD2	TRBV7-2	.	CASSPAGTSKILEQYF	TGTGCCAGCAGCCCAGCGGGGACTAGCAAGATTTTGGAGCAGTACTTC
TRBJ2-5	.	TRBV4-2	.	CASSQTAATSLETQYF	TGTGCCAGCAGCCAAACAGCGGCCACCTCCCTTGAGACCCAGTACTTC
TRBJ1-3	.	TRBV15	.	CATSRDKGGLDF	TGTGCCACCAGCAGAGATAAGGGGGGTTTAGATTTT
TRBJ2-1	TRBD1	TRBV6-6	.	CASSTPDRSYNEQFF	TGTGCCAGCAGTACCCCGGACAGGAGCTACAATGAGCAGTTCTTC
TRBJ2-2	.	TRBV28	.	CASSLSARLANTGELFF	TGTGCCAGCAGTTTATCGGCCCGTCTAGCGAACACCGGGGAGCTGTTTTTT
TRBJ2-7	TRBD2	TRBV5-1	.	CASSWGLADSYEQYF	TGCGCCAGCAGCTGGGGACTAGCGGATTCCTACGAGCAGTACTTC
TRBJ1-2	.	TRBV18	.	CASSEGRDYGYTF	TGTGCCAGCTCAGAGGGGAGGGACTATGGCTACACCTTC
TRBJ2-2	.	TRBV7-8	.	CASSPYRVNTGELFF	TGTGCCAGCAGTCCTTACAGGGTTAACACCGGGGAGCTGTTTTTT
TRBJ2-2	TRBD1	TRBV28	.	CASSFLDRGGGELFF	TGTGCCAGCAGTTTCCTCGACAGGGGAGGCGGGGAGCTGTTTTTT
TRBJ2-5	TRBD2	TRBV5-1	once	CASSLALAGGETQYF	TGCGCCAGCAGCTTAGCACTAGCGGGAGGAGAGACCCAGTACTTC
TRBJ1-1	TRBD1	TRBV5-1	.	CASSRDRGMRGTEAFF	TGCGCCAGCAGCAGGGACAGGGGGATGCGGGGAACTGAAGCTTTCTTT
TRBJ1-2	.	TRBV28	.	CASSLAPNGYTF	TGTGCCAGCAGTTTAGCCCCGAACGGCTACACCTTC
TRBJ2-7	.	TRBV28	few	CASSSGQFTEQYF	TGTGCCAGCAGCTCGGGACAATTCACCGAGCAGTACTTC
TRBJ2-2	.	TRBV2	.	CASSETPPGELFF	TGTGCCAGCAGTGAAACCCCCCCCGGGGAGCTGTTTTTT
TRBJ1-2	TRBD1	TRBV9	.	CASSPGQGTKGYTF	TGTGCCAGCAGCCCAGGACAGGGAACTAAAGGCTACACCTTC
TRBJ2-7	TRBD2	TRBV4-1	.	CASSQDGLAGATYEQYF	TGCGCCAGCAGCCAAGATGGGCTAGCGGGTGCAACCTACGAGCAGTACTTC
TRBJ1-1	.	TRBV19	.	CASSIETGDTEAFF	TGTGCCAGTAGTATCGAGACAGGTGACACTGAAGCTTTCTTT
TRBJ1-5	.	TRBV28	.	CASSPGGGRQPQHF	TGTGCCAGCAGTCCCGGAGGGGGGAGACAGCCCCAGCATTTT
TRBJ2-7	TRBD1	TRBV18	.	CASSTQGARYEQYF	TGTGCCAGCTCAACACAGGGGGCGAGGTACGAGCAGTACTTC
TRBJ2-1	.	TRBV9	.	CASSVDYGEQFF	TGTGCCAGCAGCGTCGACTATGGTGAGCAGTTCTTC
TRBJ2-1	TRBD2	TRBV5-1	.	CASSLGGGEQFF	TGCGCCAGCAGCTTGGGCGGGGGTGAGCAGTTCTTC
TRBJ1-5	.	TRBV18	.	CASSETDRSGNQPQHF	TGTGCCAGCTCAGAGACCGACAGGAGCGGCAATCAGCCCCAGCATTTT
TRBJ2-5	TRBD1	TRBV2	.	CASGRQGSAVRETQYF	TGTGCCAGCGGCAGACAGGGATCAGCGGTCCGAGAGACCCAGTACTTC
TRBJ1-4	.	TRBV28	.	CASSLSGVSTNEKLFF	TGTGCCAGCAGTTTATCGGGGGTTTCAACTAATGAAAAACTGTTTTTT
TRBJ2-5	TRBD2	TRBV7-2	.	CASSQFPSGGLRETQYF	TGTGCCAGCAGCCAATTCCCCAGCGGGGGATTAAGAGAGACCCAGTACTTC
TRBJ2-7	.	TRBV9	.	CASSVGDGRGYEQYF	TGTGCCAGCAGCGTAGGGGATGGTAGGGGCTACGAGCAGTACTTC
TRBJ1-5	.	TRBV9	.	CASSEGVSNQPQHF	TGTGCCAGCAGCGAAGGTGTTAGCAATCAGCCCCAGCATTTT
TRBJ2-7	TRBD1	TRBV2	.	CASRTGGIYEQYF	TGTGCCAGCAGGACAGGGGGCATCTACGAGCAGTACTTC
TRBJ1-4	.	TRBV6-6	.	CASNHNEKLFF	TGTGCCAGCAATCATAATGAAAAACTGTTTTTT
TRBJ2-1	TRBD1	TRBV5-4	.	CASSSRTGLWDEQFF	TGTGCCAGCAGCTCGCGGACAGGCCTTTGGGATGAGCAGTTCTTC
TRBJ2-7	.	TRBV7-2	.	CASSGRLSSYEQYF	TGTGCCAGCAGCGGACGCCTGAGCTCCTACGAGCAGTACTTC
TRBJ2-1	.	TRBV7-9	once	CASNRASLHEQFF	TGTGCCAGCAACCGGGCCTCCTTACATGAGCAGTTCTTC
TRBJ2-3	TRBD2	TRBV29-1	.	CSVPPGTSGSTDTQYF	TGCAGCGTTCCGCCCGGGACTAGCGGCAGCACAGATACGCAGTATTTT
TRBJ2-1	TRBD1	TRBV27	.	CASGNRDRFNEQFF	TGTGCCAGCGGAAACCGGGACAGATTCAATGAGCAGTTCTTC
TRBJ1-2	TRBD1	TRBV12-5	.	CASGVGTGEDYGYTF	TGTGCTAGTGGTGTTGGGACAGGGGAGGACTATGGCTACACCTTC
TRBJ1-3	.	TRBV25-1	.	CASNDNWGNTIYF	TGTGCCAGCAACGATAACTGGGGAAACACCATATATTTT
TRBJ2-5	TRBD1	TRBV6-4	.	CASSEAPGQQETQYF	TGTGCCAGCAGCGAGGCTCCGGGACAGCAAGAGACCCAGTACTTC
TRBJ2-5	TRBD2	TRBV2	.	CASILSGFFETQYF	TGTGCCAGCATACTTAGCGGGTTCTTTGAGACCCAGTACTTC
TRBJ2-3	.	TRBV4-1	once	CASSQPPGSGTTDTQYF	TGCGCCAGCAGCCAGCCCCCAGGGAGCGGGACAACAGATACGCAGTATTTT